This TCR beta chain comes out of a study of T cells after yellow fever vaccination (dated by TCRdb to between 2018 and 2020). With regard to the full study: The SMART-Seq v4 Ultra Low Input RNA kit was used to prepare libraries from fractions with low cell numbers. To follow T-cell clones before and after both primary and booster YFV17D yellow fever vaccination, bulk TCR alpha and beta repertoires underwent longitudinal sequencing. Two healthy male donors, one aged 18 to 30 and one aged 30 to 40 years, were included in the cohort. Blood was drawn at multiple timepoints before and after primary and secondary immunization, with bulk PBMC replicates and cell subsets isolated.

This clonotype has only a few counts. This clone's antigen is unknown. No per-base quality is available; no much larger clone lies one base away. According to the germline V gene (reference sequence), CDR1 reads SGHNT and CDR2 reads YYREEE. From its cysteine to its phenylalanine, the CDR3 spans 16 amino acids. The read is trimmed to its CDR3 DNA, 48 bases read in frame from base 1. For this chain, trimming is 2 bases at the V end and 2 bases at the J end, and the number of junction bases without a gene match is 6. TCR cDNA was made using 5'RACE template switching, a step that added a universal primer site and unique molecular identifiers. cDNA synthesis was primed from both the TCR alpha and TCR beta constant segments. Two PCR steps were used to amplify libraries, with sample barcodes and sequencing adapters being added in the second step. Sequencing of libraries was done on Illumina HiSeq 2500 (2x100 bp) or NovaSeq (2x150 bp). Per the authors' processing: MIGEC was used to demultiplex reads and collapse the reads into UMI consensus sequences, and MiXCR was used for V(D)J alignment. Vaccine-responding clonotypes were defined with edgeR using replicate PBMC samples, requiring FDR below 0.01 and a log2 fold change above 5 up to day 15. CD4 or CD8 identity was assigned to each bulk clonotype according to whether the clonotype was present at higher abundance in the sequenced CD4 repertoire or the sequenced CD8 repertoire. In TCRdb, the public reads were trimmed at Q25 with fastp and aligned with MiXCR, with productive beta chains retained. Rows with a matching CDR3 protein are joined into one entry that keeps the most common DNA and genes. In this record, the V and J calls reflect TCRdb's handling and not the investigators' own analysis. The sample table lists fewer than 400,000 distinct CDR3 sequences, approximately 5.7% of them with a count of one. The ten largest clones represent over 12% of the sample.

Results the study describes overall, beyond this receptor: Only two donors were included in the study, so the extent to which the findings can be generalized is limited. A small share of clonotypes was detected in both CD4 and CD8 compartments, with the overlap likely arising from convergent recombination. Most clones expanded after primary vaccination (approximately 96% of CD4 and approximately 90% of CD8) were re-detected after the booster, suggesting that broad memory maintenance occurred. Computational filtering was required because FACS-sorted repertoires could contain abundant contaminating clonotypes from the bulk population. The secondary T-cell response was found to be weaker but faster than the primary response, with a peak reached on day 5 rather than on day 15.

The meaning of the sample's treatment or condition label: live attenuated yellow fever vaccine strain. At each blood-draw timepoint, two biological replicates of bulk PBMCs were collected. A standard Ficoll-Paque protocol was used to isolate PBMCs from peripheral blood. TriZol was used to extract RNA from bulk PBMCs, from CD4 and CD8 fractions, and from dextramer-positive and dextramer-negative fractions. The V and J genes are TRBV5-4 and TRBJ2-5, with 10 bases aligning to TRBD2. The receptor comes from a man younger than 40 who received the YFV17D yellow fever vaccine. The input for sequencing was PBMCs, taken 5 days after the yellow fever booster vaccination. The CDR3 is CASSFGLAEVQETQYF. The nucleotide sequence reads as follows: TGTGCCAGCAGCTTCGGACTAGCGGAGGTGCAAGAGACCCAGTACTTC. Outside the CDR3, residues come from the reference TRBV5-4 and TRBJ2-5 proteins, so the full variable domain is: ETGVTQSPTHLIKTRGQQVTLRCSSQSGHNTVSWYQQALGQGPQFIFQYYREEENGRGNFPPRFSGLQFPNYSSELNVNALELDDSALYLCASSFGLAEVQETQYFGPGTRLLVL.